Below, 20 T cell receptor beta chains from the same sample are listed, as sequenced in a study of tumor-infiltrating lymphocytes in primary liver carcinoma. Alongside blood RNA obtained from unsorted whole blood, germline DNA was also extracted. A primer in the constant region served to generate TCR beta cDNA from about 480 ng of total RNA. Library construction for TCR beta comprised three nested multiplex PCR rounds performed with slightly modified ARM-PCR. With TRBV1-TRBV30 forward primers and a C-beta reverse primer, the first two PCR rounds were run for 10 to 11 cycles each. TCRdb re-analysed the multiplex PCR reads in MiXCR, keeping a single row per CDR3 protein. The sample contains about 350,000 distinct CDR3 sequences, 65% of which appear only once. Sequencing input: peripheral blood. Receptor source: a man aged 40-49 years with primary liver carcinoma and hepatitis B virus infection.

V and J are TRBV11-2 and TRBJ2-5; D gene ambiguous. CDR1 SGHAT and CDR2 FQNNGV come from the germline V gene. The length of the CDR3 is 15 residues. The V end was cut by 7 bases, the J end by 2 bases, with 17 bases between. This CDR3 reads CASNSQSTVQETQYF. CDR3 in DNA: TGTGCCAGCAACTCCCAGAGTACAGTGCAAGAGACCCAGTACTTC.

For this clonotype: The junction differs from germline at one of its ends, possibly a read error. This rearrangement joins TRBV10-3 to TRBJ2-7; 8 bases match TRBD1. In germline, CDR1 is ENHRY, CDR2 SYGVKD. The CDR3 covers 13 residues. The DNA for the CDR3 is TGTGCCGTCAGCCGGGACAGGTGGCAGGAGCAGTACTTC. Its protein is CAVSRDRWQEQYF.

There are a few counts of this clonotype. V is TRBV11-2 and J is TRBJ2-1; D remains ambiguous. The V gene's germline CDR1 is SGHAT and CDR2 FQNNGV. Trimming took 1 base from V and 9 from J, leaving 7 bases between them. This CDR3 spans 12 amino acids. In nucleotides, the CDR3 is TGTGCCAGCAGCTTAGGTGGTCTTGAGCAGTTCTTC. Protein sequence: CASSLGGLEQFF.

About this clonotype: A much more abundant neighbour one base away suggests this may be a read error. The chain couples TRBV4-3 to TRBJ2-1; D is uncertain. The CDR3 contains 16 residues. Per the germline V gene, CDR1 is LGHNA and CDR2 is YSLEER. Trimming took 0 bases from V and 7 from J, leaving 16 bases between them. CDR3 DNA: TGCGCCAGCAGCCAAGAACAAATGGTCAAAGGGAATGAGCAGTTCTTC. Translating it yields CASSQEQMVKGNEQFF.

Remarks on this clonotype: This may be a read error: a much more frequent sequence differs by one nucleotide. The genes are TRBV12-3 or TRBV12-4 and TRBJ2-7, with a tentative D call TRBD1 (6 bases). The CDR3 runs to 14 residues. Trimming stripped 5 bases from V and 4 bases from J, with 15 bases between. The CDR3, as DNA: TGTGCCAGCAGTGACAGGACTTATCCGTACGAGCAGTACTTC. It yields the protein CASSDRTYPYEQYF.

In its sample, this clonotype was seen once. Sequence at one end of the junction differs from germline and may be a read error. The J gene is TRBJ2-7, the V gene TRBV11-2, with TRBD1 matching 7 bases. The CDR3 runs to 16 residues. CDR1 and CDR2 (germline): SGHAT, FQNNGV. CDR3 DNA: TGTGCCTGCAGCTTAGGCCCGAGCACAGGGGACTACGAGCAGTACTTC. This sequence encodes CACSLGPSTGDYEQYF.

This clonotype was seen ten or more times. V and J are TRBV4-3 and TRBJ2-1, with 11 bases matching TRBD2. Unmatched junction bases numbered 5, after V lost 3 bases and J lost 1 base. Per germline, CDR1 LGHNA and CDR2 YSLEER. CDR3 length: 17 amino acids. CDR3 DNA sequence: TGCGCCAGCAGCCAGACCCTAGCGGGGGGTTCCTACAATGAGCAGTTCTTC. The encoded protein is CASSQTLAGGSYNEQFF.

Details on this clonotype: A junction boundary mismatches the germline segment, possibly from a read error. The genes are TRBV29-1 and TRBJ2-7, with TRBD2 matching over 7 bases. This CDR3 spans 16 amino acids. Germline V CDR1 and CDR2: SQVTM, ANQGSEA. The chain's CDR3 is CSVDRGGGGGIYEQYF. CDR3 DNA: TGCAGCGTTGACCGCGGAGGTGGGGGGGGGATCTACGAGCAGTATTTC.

This clonotype showed up many times. Here the CDR3 DNA reads TGTGCCAGCAGTTACCTAGGCCTACTAGAGTCCTACAATGAGCAGTTCTTC. It specifies CASSYLGLLESYNEQFF. The chain couples TRBV6-6 to TRBJ2-1; D possibly corresponds to TRBD2 (5 bases). The CDR3 loop spans 17 amino acids. Trimming took 2 bases from V and 1 from J, leaving 15 bases between them. CDR1 and CDR2 (germline): MNHNY, SVGAGI (reference sequence).

This clonotype was recorded many times. This sequence joins TRBV12-3 or TRBV12-4 and TRBJ1-1; 11 nucleotides align to TRBD1. Germline trimming cut 8 bases from V and 4 bases from J; bases unmatched to any gene: 6. The CDR3 is 14 amino acids. CDR3 in amino acids: CASGPGQGGTEAFF. CDR3 DNA sequence: TGTGCCAGCGGGCCGGGACAGGGGGGCACTGAAGCTTTCTTT.

The J gene is TRBJ2-1, the V gene TRBV7-9, with TRBD2 matching over 12 bases. Germline values: CDR1 SEHNR, CDR2 FQNEAQ (reference sequence). The CDR3 has 20 residues. Trimming took 4 bases from V and 3 from J; bases not matched to a gene: 16. CDR3 DNA sequence: TGTGCCAGCAGCTCGTGGACTAGCGGGATAGGTAAAAGCTTCTACAATGAGCAGTTCTTC. Residues: CASSSWTSGIGKSFYNEQFF.

This chain connects TRBV5-1 to TRBJ2-1; the D gene is possibly TRBD1 (7 bases). CDR3 length equals 16 residues. V lost 4 bases and J lost 7, with 21 bases in between. The V gene's germline CDR1 is SGHRS and CDR2 YFSETQ. The CDR3 coding sequence is TGCGCCAGCAGCCGGGAGCGGAGACAGGGCACAAATGAGCAGTTCTTC. It specifies CASSRERRQGTNEQFF.

This clonotype has a handful of counts. The chain links TRBV30 to TRBJ1-5; a weak D match, TRBD1 (6 bases). V lost 2 bases to trimming and J lost 3 bases, with 11 bases between them. There are 14 residues in the CDR3. Per germline, CDR1 GTSNPN and CDR2 SVGIG (reference sequence). CDR3 sequence: CAWSLDSLNQPQHF. The CDR3 coding sequence is TGTGCCTGGAGTTTGGACAGCCTCAATCAGCCCCAGCATTTT.

As for this clonotype: A read error may produce the germline difference seen at one junction end. V is TRBV11-2 and J is TRBJ2-7; 11 bases align to TRBD1. The germline V gene has CDR1 SGHAT and CDR2 FQNNGV. The CDR3 contains 15 residues. In DNA, the CDR3 is TGTGCTAGCAGATCTCCCGGGACAGGGGGGTACGAGCAGTATTTC. This codes for CASRSPGTGGYEQYF.

A word on this clonotype: The conserved phenylalanine or tryptophan normally closing the CDR3 is absent here, so this likely arose from a read error. The chain has TRBV11-2 and TRBJ2-1; D may correspond to TRBD1 or TRBD2 (5 bases each). In germline, CDR1 is SGHAT, CDR2 FQNNGV. This CDR3 contains 15 residues. The CDR3 here is CASNLDRDRYNEQFS. CDR3 bases: TGTGCCAGCAACTTAGATCGGGACCGCTACAATGAGCAGTTCTCC.

The chain links TRBV7-9 to TRBJ2-1; 8 bases match TRBD2. Germline V CDR1 and CDR2: SEHNR, FQNEAQ (reference sequence). The trim removed 6 bases at V and 0 bases at J, leaving 4 bases unmatched. The CDR3 extends over 15 amino acids. The CDR3 DNA is TGTGCCAGCAGTTTTAGCGGGGTCTCCTACAATGAGCAGTTCTTC. It yields the protein CASSFSGVSYNEQFF.

The table lists this clonotype with many counts. The chain has TRBV5-5 and TRBJ1-1; no clear D gene. Germline loops: CDR1 SGHKS, CDR2 YYEKEE (reference sequence). V was cut by 2 bases and J by 6 bases, with 5 bases left in between. The CDR3 runs 11 residues. This chain's CDR3 is CASSFTAEAFF. As DNA, the CDR3 is TGTGCCAGCAGCTTTACGGCTGAAGCTTTCTTT.

As regards this clonotype: The junction does not match germline at one end; this may be a read error. This chain links TRBV6-2 or TRBV6-3 with TRBJ2-7; 8 bases align to TRBD2. The CDR3 extends over 15 amino acids. Germline V CDR1 and CDR2: MNHEY, SVGEGT. The CDR3 nucleotides are TGTGTCAGCAGTTACGGAGCGGGAGCATGGTACGAGGAGTACTTC. It yields the protein CVSSYGAGAWYEEYF.

Notes on this clonotype: This CDR3 fails to terminate in the conserved phenylalanine or tryptophan, so it likely reflects a read error. No DNA is shown, since the ends of the CDR3 on it are uncertain; the CDR3 is the one TCRdb lists. The chain combines TRBV11-2 with TRBJ2-5; the table calls TRBD1, which could not be checked here. The germline CDR1 and CDR2 sequences are SGHAT and FQNNGV. The CDR3 length is 15 residues, termini included. The CDR3 here is CASSLEWQGQETQYS.

The chain links TRBV28 to TRBJ2-5; D ambiguous. CDR3 length: 15 amino acids. Germline CDR1 is MDHEN and CDR2 is SYDVKM. V was clipped by 4 bases and J by 5 bases, with 17 bases between them. CDR3 sequence: CASSWQRRFGETQYF. CDR3 bases: TGTGCCAGCAGTTGGCAGCGAAGGTTTGGGGAGACCCAGTACTTC.